This TCR beta chain was profiled in a study of technical replicates of blood from a handful of donors. Sequenced by immunoSEQ multiplex PCR; TCRdb stores in-frame clones only, minus some. Seen here are around 81,000 clones, more than 80% observed once, and the top ten hold around 4%. This TCR was sampled from a human donor in good health. Some clones in this sample may be carry-over from other donors' samples. Sequencing was performed on PBMCs.

CDR3 region: CASSQSGQSGSGANVLTF. The CDR3, as DNA: TGTGCCAGCAGCCAGTCGGGACAGTCTGGCTCTGGGGCCAACGTCCTGACTTTC. The J gene is TRBJ2-6, the V gene TRBV4-2; 7 bases line up with TRBD1. CDR1 LGHNA and CDR2 YNFKEQ come from the germline V gene. V trimming: 3 bases; J trimming: 0 bases; junction bases outside the gene matches: 8. The CDR3 is made up of 18 amino acids.